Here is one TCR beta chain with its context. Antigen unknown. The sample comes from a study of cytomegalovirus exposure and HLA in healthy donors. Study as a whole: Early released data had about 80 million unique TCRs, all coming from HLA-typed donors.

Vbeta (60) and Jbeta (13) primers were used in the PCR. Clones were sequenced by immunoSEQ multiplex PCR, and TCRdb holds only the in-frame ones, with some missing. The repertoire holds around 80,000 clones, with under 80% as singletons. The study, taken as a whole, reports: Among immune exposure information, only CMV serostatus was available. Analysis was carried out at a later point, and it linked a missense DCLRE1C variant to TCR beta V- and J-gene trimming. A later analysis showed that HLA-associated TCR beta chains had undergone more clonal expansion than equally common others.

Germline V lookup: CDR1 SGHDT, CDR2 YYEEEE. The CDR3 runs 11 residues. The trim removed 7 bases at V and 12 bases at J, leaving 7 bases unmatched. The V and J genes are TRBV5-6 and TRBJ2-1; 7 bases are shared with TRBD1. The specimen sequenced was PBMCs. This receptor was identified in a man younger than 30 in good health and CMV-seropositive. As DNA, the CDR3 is TGTGCCAGCCGGGACAGTGTAGGGCAGTTCTTC. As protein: CASRDSVGQFF.